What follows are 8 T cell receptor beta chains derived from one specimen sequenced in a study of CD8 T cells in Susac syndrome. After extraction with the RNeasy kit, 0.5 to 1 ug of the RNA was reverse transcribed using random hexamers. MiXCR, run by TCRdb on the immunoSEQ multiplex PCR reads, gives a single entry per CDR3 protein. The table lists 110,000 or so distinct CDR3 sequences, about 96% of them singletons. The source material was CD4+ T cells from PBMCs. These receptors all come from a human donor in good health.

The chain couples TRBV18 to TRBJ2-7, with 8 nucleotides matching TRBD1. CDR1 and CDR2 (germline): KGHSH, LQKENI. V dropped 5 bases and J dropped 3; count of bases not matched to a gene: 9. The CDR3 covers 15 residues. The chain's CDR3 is CASSESQGASYEQYF. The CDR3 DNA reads TGTGCCAGCTCAGAGTCTCAGGGGGCAAGCTACGAGCAGTACTTC.

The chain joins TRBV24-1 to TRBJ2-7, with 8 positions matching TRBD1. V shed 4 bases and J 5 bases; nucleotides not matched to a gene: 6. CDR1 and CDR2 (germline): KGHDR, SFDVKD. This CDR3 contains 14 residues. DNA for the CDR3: TGTGCCACCAGTGAAGGACAGGGTACCCACGAGCAGTACTTC. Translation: CATSEGQGTHEQYF.

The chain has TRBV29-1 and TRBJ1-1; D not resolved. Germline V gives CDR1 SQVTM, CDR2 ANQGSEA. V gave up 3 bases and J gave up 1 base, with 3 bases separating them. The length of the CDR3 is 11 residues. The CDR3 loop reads CSVDGNTEAFF. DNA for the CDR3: TGCAGCGTTGACGGGAACACTGAAGCTTTCTTT. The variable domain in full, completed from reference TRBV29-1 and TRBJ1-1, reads SAVISQKPSRDICQRGTSLTIQCQVDSQVTMMFWYRQQPGQSLTLIATANQGSEATYESGFVIDKFPISRPNLTFSTLTVSNMSPEDSSIYLCSVDGNTEAFFGQGTRLTVV.

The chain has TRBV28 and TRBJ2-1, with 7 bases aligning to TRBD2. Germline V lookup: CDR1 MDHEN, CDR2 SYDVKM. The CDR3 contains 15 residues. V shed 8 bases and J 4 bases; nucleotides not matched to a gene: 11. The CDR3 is CASLNAGEPYNEQFF. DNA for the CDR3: TGTGCCAGCCTCAACGCGGGGGAACCTTACAATGAGCAGTTCTTC.

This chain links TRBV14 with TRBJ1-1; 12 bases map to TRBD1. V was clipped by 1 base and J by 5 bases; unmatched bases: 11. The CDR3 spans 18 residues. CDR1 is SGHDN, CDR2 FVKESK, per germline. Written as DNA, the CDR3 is TGTGCCAGCAGCCAAGGCCTACGGGACAGGGGGCTTAGGACTGAAGCTTTCTTT. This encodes CASSQGLRDRGLRTEAFF.

CDR3 region: CASSRVGAGEAYEQYF. The CDR3 nucleotides read TGTGCCAGCAGCCGAGTAGGGGCAGGGGAAGCCTACGAGCAGTACTTC. The rearrangement links TRBV7-2 to TRBJ2-7; tentative D call: TRBD1 (6 bases). Trimming pared 5 bases from V and 2 bases from J, leaving 19 bases between. CDR3 length: 16 amino acids. Per the germline V gene, CDR1 is SGHTA and CDR2 is FQGNSA.

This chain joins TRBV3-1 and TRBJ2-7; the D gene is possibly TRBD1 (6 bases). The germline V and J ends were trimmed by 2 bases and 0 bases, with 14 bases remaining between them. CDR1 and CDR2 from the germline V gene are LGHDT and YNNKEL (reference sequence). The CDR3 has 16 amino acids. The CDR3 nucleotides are TGTGCCAGCAGCCAAACCCCCGGGACAATCTCCTACGAGCAGTACTTC. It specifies CASSQTPGTISYEQYF.

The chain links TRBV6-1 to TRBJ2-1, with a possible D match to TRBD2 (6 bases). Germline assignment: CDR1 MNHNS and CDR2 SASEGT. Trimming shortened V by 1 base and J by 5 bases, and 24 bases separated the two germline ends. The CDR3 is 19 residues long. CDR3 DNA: TGTGCCAGCAGTGAAGGCCCCTTCAGGGAGGCGACATACCACAATGAGCAGTTCTTC. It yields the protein CASSEGPFREATYHNEQFF.